This is a list of T cell receptor beta chains from one sample in a study of spatial heterogeneity in lung cancer. One entry per CDR3 protein results from TCRdb running MiXCR on the 5' RACE reads. Here the sample spans more than 9,500 distinct CDR3 sequences, about 23% being singletons. The sample was PBMCs, taken at follow-up. The receptors come from a female donor with early-stage non-small cell lung cancer. The CDR3 runs from the conserved cysteine through the conserved F or W. A D gene is named only where the DNA matches it firmly. Rows give clone size only sometimes, using once, few, many, or a class for an expanded clone.

>few|TRBD1|TRBV28|TRBJ1-2
CASSFGGQGSGYTF
TGTGCCAGCAGTTTTGGCGGACAGGGCTCTGGCTACACCTTC
>medium-sized|TRBD2|TRBV19|TRBJ2-1
CASSEGTSSYNEQFF
TGTGCCAGTAGTGAGGGGACTAGCTCCTACAATGAGCAGTTCTTC
>few|TRBD2|TRBV7-8|TRBJ2-3
CASSLAERSTSGSSDTQYF
TGTGCCAGCAGCTTAGCGGAACGATCGACTAGCGGGAGTTCAGATACGCAGTATTTT
>.|.|TRBV15|TRBJ2-3
CATSAEGSGYTDTQYF
TGTGCCACCAGCGCAGAGGGTAGCGGATACACAGATACGCAGTATTTT
>medium-sized|TRBD2|TRBV5-4|TRBJ2-1
CASSLFTGSGRAYNEQFF
TGTGCCAGCAGCTTGTTTACTGGGAGCGGGAGGGCCTACAATGAGCAGTTCTTC
>.|TRBD2|TRBV3-1|TRBJ2-1
CASSQGLAGSYNEQFF
TGTGCCAGCAGCCAGGGACTAGCGGGATCCTACAATGAGCAGTTCTTC
>.|.|TRBV6-5|TRBJ1-1
CASSYRSMNTETFF
TGTGCCAGCAGTTACCGATCCATGAACACTGAAACTTTCTTT
>.|.|TRBV7-2|TRBJ2-3
CASSLGRASTDTQYF
TGTGCCAGCAGCTTAGGCAGGGCGAGCACAGATACGCAGTATTTT
>.|TRBD2|TRBV24-1|TRBJ2-1
CATSDATSGRNHEQFF
TGTGCCACCAGTGATGCGACTAGCGGGAGAAACCACGAGCAGTTCTTC
>.|TRBD2|TRBV28|TRBJ2-4
CASSFSGIKNIQYF
TGTGCCAGCAGCTTTAGCGGGATAAAAAACATTCAGTACTTC
>few|.|TRBV18|TRBJ1-1
CASSPIRDLKSTEAFF
TGTGCCAGCTCACCGATCCGGGACTTGAAAAGCACTGAAGCTTTCTTT
>few|.|TRBV2|TRBJ2-7
CASSERTDDEQYF
TGTGCCAGCAGTGAAAGGACAGACGACGAGCAGTACTTC
>medium-sized|.|TRBV5-1|TRBJ2-7
CASSWSADIGFSYEQYF
TGCGCCAGCAGCTGGAGCGCGGATATAGGATTCTCCTACGAGCAGTACTTC
>.|TRBD1|TRBV29-1|TRBJ1-5
CSVEGDREGNSNQPQHF
TGCAGCGTTGAAGGGGACAGGGAGGGAAATAGCAATCAGCCCCAGCATTTT
>.|.|TRBV6-1|TRBJ1-1
CASSETSTEAFF
TGTGCCAGCAGTGAAACTTCTACTGAAGCTTTCTTT
>.|TRBD1|TRBV5-1|TRBJ2-7
CASSLGTGGSWSYEQYF
TGCGCCAGCAGCTTGGGGACAGGGGGCTCCTGGAGCTACGAGCAGTACTTC
>.|TRBD1|TRBV28|TRBJ2-1
CASTKQGAHNEQFF
TGTGCCAGCACCAAACAGGGGGCCCACAATGAGCAGTTCTTC
>.|TRBD1|TRBV5-1|TRBJ2-1
CASSPGQGGEQFF
TGCGCCAGCAGCCCTGGACAGGGCGGTGAGCAGTTCTTC
>.|TRBD2|TRBV7-2|TRBJ2-7
CASSLSLTSGSYEQYF
TGTGCCAGCAGCTTAAGTCTGACTAGCGGCTCCTACGAGCAGTACTTC
>.|.|TRBV5-6|TRBJ2-7
CASSRLTSYEQYF
TGTGCCAGCAGCCGGTTAACTAGCTACGAGCAGTACTTC
>.|.|TRBV7-8|TRBJ2-2
CASSLERTGELFF
TGTGCCAGCAGCTTAGAGCGCACCGGGGAGCTGTTTTTT
>.|.|TRBV9|TRBJ2-1
CASSVAWASSYNEQFF
TGTGCCAGCAGCGTAGCCTGGGCCAGCTCCTACAATGAGCAGTTCTTC
>.|.|TRBV7-2|TRBJ2-5
CASSLRDGETQYF
TGTGCCAGCAGCTTACGGGACGGAGAGACCCAGTACTTC
>few|TRBD1|TRBV7-2|TRBJ2-5
CASSRGQGRETQYF
TGTGCCAGCAGCCGGGGACAGGGTCGCGAGACCCAGTACTTC
>.|TRBD1|TRBV5-5|TRBJ1-2
CASSLNGQGVLGYTF
TGTGCCAGCAGCTTGAACGGCCAGGGGGTTCTTGGCTACACCTTC
>few|.|TRBV28|TRBJ1-1
CASIQAGRVNTEAFF
TGTGCCAGCATCCAGGCGGGTAGAGTGAACACTGAAGCTTTCTTT
>.|.|TRBV5-1|TRBJ2-1
CASSLVEQFF
TGCGCCAGCAGCTTGGTTGAGCAGTTCTTC
>.|.|TRBV29-1|TRBJ1-1
CSVDRNTEAFF
TGCAGCGTTGATCGTAACACTGAAGCTTTCTTT
>.|.|TRBV29-1|TRBJ2-7
CSVELGWGSWEQYF
TGCAGCGTTGAATTGGGCTGGGGGTCATGGGAGCAGTACTTC
>.|.|TRBV19|TRBJ1-2
CASSHDWKPYGYTF
TGTGCCAGTAGTCACGACTGGAAGCCGTATGGCTACACCTTC
>once|.|TRBV2|TRBJ2-5
CASSAGVVWELYQETQYF
TGTGCCAGCAGTGCAGGGGTGGTGTGGGAGCTGTACCAAGAGACCCAGTACTTC
>.|TRBD1|TRBV28|TRBJ2-7
CASSKTGTGGYEQYF
TGTGCCAGCAGCAAGACCGGGACAGGGGGTTACGAGCAGTACTTC
>.|TRBD2|TRBV20-1|TRBJ2-1
CSAPPRPGGEQFF
TGCAGTGCTCCCCCGAGACCGGGAGGTGAGCAGTTCTTC
>few|TRBD1|TRBV28|TRBJ2-2
CASSLTGGPRFVGELFF
TGTGCCAGCAGTTTAACAGGGGGCCCCCGGTTCGTCGGGGAGCTGTTTTTT
>.|.|TRBV7-2|TRBJ2-7
CASIYGDGLAYEQYF
TGTGCCAGCATCTATGGGGACGGGCTTGCCTACGAGCAGTACTTC
>.|TRBD2|TRBV4-3|TRBJ2-7
CASSQGLAEAYEQYF
TGCGCCAGCAGCCAGGGACTAGCGGAAGCCTACGAGCAGTACTTC
>medium-sized|.|TRBV6-5|TRBJ1-1
CATTDPGLNTEAFF
TGTGCCACCACGGACCCAGGGTTGAACACTGAAGCTTTCTTT
>.|.|TRBV29-1|TRBJ2-2
CSVGGTTGELFF
TGCAGCGTTGGCGGGACTACCGGGGAGCTGTTTTTT
>.|.|TRBV7-9|TRBJ1-1
CASSLGGSGTEAFF
TGTGCCAGCAGCTTAGGGGGAAGTGGAACTGAAGCTTTCTTT
>few|.|TRBV6-4|TRBJ2-1
CASSFNRDTAYNEQFF
TGTGCCAGCAGTTTCAACCGGGACACCGCCTACAATGAGCAGTTCTTC
>few|.|TRBV7-2|TRBJ2-5
CASRSGLGVRQTQYF
TGTGCCAGCAGATCGGGGTTGGGGGTTAGGCAGACCCAGTACTTC
>medium-sized|.|TRBV7-9|TRBJ1-4
CASSLSGVNEKLFF
TGTGCCAGCAGCTTATCGGGGGTAAATGAAAAACTGTTTTTT
>few|.|TRBV20-1|TRBJ1-1
CSARQEVMNTEAFF
TGCAGTGCTAGGCAAGAAGTAATGAACACTGAAGCTTTCTTT
>few|TRBD2|TRBV2|TRBJ2-7
CASRARISGSSDEQYF
TGTGCCAGCAGGGCCCGAATTAGCGGGAGCAGCGACGAGCAGTACTTC
>medium-sized|TRBD2|TRBV13|TRBJ2-1
CASSQDTPPDGTTVNEQFF
TGTGCCAGCAGCCAGGACACCCCTCCAGATGGGACTACCGTAAATGAGCAGTTCTTC
>few|TRBD1|TRBV5-1|TRBJ2-7
CASSPTGAAYEQYF
TGCGCCAGCAGCCCGACAGGGGCGGCCTACGAGCAGTACTTC
>few|.|TRBV19|TRBJ2-3
CASLAAGPDTQYF
TGTGCCAGTCTCGCGGCGGGACCAGATACGCAGTATTTT
>.|TRBD2|TRBV20-1|TRBJ2-1
CSAKTGTNRNEQFF
TGCAGTGCTAAGACCGGGACTAACCGGAATGAGCAGTTCTTC
>few|TRBD2|TRBV6-6|TRBJ2-1
CASSYSTGGGPSGEQFF
TGTGCCAGCAGTTACTCGACTGGGGGAGGGCCGTCTGGTGAGCAGTTCTTC
>few|TRBD2|TRBV11-2|TRBJ2-7
CASSFKTTAGGGDEQYF
TGTGCCAGCAGCTTTAAGACTACAGCGGGAGGAGGGGACGAGCAGTACTTC
>few|TRBD2|TRBV29-1|TRBJ2-1
CSVVRAGVDNEQFF
TGCAGCGTTGTGCGAGCGGGAGTGGACAATGAGCAGTTCTTC
>.|.|TRBV20-1|TRBJ1-2
CSARGAAPLANYGYTF
TGCAGTGCTAGAGGTGCAGCACCCCTAGCTAACTATGGCTACACCTTC
>few|.|TRBV9|TRBJ2-2
CASSVVDMNTGELFF
TGTGCCAGCAGCGTAGTCGACATGAACACCGGGGAGCTGTTTTTT
>.|TRBD2|TRBV10-3|TRBJ2-3
CAISDPGLGGGTQYF
TGTGCCATCAGTGATCCGGGACTAGGAGGAGGTACGCAGTATTTT
>medium-sized|.|TRBV7-2|TRBJ1-6
CASSFQGGSPLHF
TGTGCCAGCAGCTTTCAGGGTGGCTCACCCCTCCACTTT
>.|TRBD2|TRBV28|TRBJ2-7
CASTTAGGSPYF
TGTGCCAGCACTACAGCCGGGGGGTCCCCCTACTTC
>medium-sized|TRBD2|TRBV5-1|TRBJ2-2
CASTTLAGEGGGELFF
TGCGCCAGCACCACTCTAGCGGGAGAAGGTGGCGGGGAGCTGTTTTTT
>.|TRBD1|TRBV20-1|TRBJ2-7
CSATGTDPYEQYF
TGCAGTGCTACCGGGACAGACCCCTACGAGCAGTACTTC
>few|.|TRBV2|TRBJ2-1
CASSSTSQVNEQFF
TGTGCCAGCAGTTCCACCTCTCAGGTGAATGAGCAGTTCTTC
>few|.|TRBV5-1|TRBJ2-5
CASSLGGQETQYF
TGCGCCAGCAGCTTGGGCGGGCAAGAGACCCAGTACTTC